This T cell receptor (beta chain) was documented in a study of blood T cell repertoires in COVID-19. This CDR3 contains 14 residues. Generated by immunoSEQ multiplex PCR, the TCRdb table keeps only in-frame clones and is missing some. The data contain about 280,000 clones, approximately 81% of them singletons. Material: PBMCs or T cells enriched from blood (not recorded which). The sequence derives from a woman between 50 and 59 years old who had recovered from COVID-19. The J gene is TRBJ1-5, the V gene TRBV21-1; TRBD1, the table's D call, was not compared with the DNA. TRBV21-1 is a pseudogene. CDR3 sequence (DNA): TGTGCCACCCTCAGAACTCACAGGGATCAGCCCCAGCATTTT. It codes for CATLRTHRDQPQHF.